A selection of T cell receptor beta chains follows, all from one sample in a study of PD-L1 blockade in urothelial cancer. Repertoires were generated with immunoSEQ multiplex PCR, while TCRdb's copy carries only in-frame clones and drops some. Seen here are roughly 100,000 clones, approximately 86% observed once, and the top ten hold more than 2%. The specimen was PBMCs, collected around atezolizumab (anti-PD-L1) treatment. The receptors here all came from a man aged 50 to 59 with urothelial cancer. Both conserved end residues are part of each CDR3. Fields, in order: J gene, clone size, D gene, V gene, CDR3 DNA, CDR3 protein. A D gene is named only where the DNA matches it firmly. Rows may omit the clone size; those that give it use once, few, many or a size class.

TRBJ2-7,.,.,TRBV9,TGTGCCAGCAGCGTAGAAGGGTCAGGGGTAGTGGACGAGCAGTACTTC,CASSVEGSGVVDEQYF
TRBJ2-7,.,TRBD1,TRBV28,TGTGCCAGCAGGCCGGACAGGGTGCACGAGCAGTACTTC,CASRPDRVHEQYF
TRBJ1-1,.,.,TRBV19,TGTGCCAGTAGTATAGAGGACAGCGAAGCTTTCTTT,CASSIEDSEAFF
TRBJ2-3,.,TRBD2,TRBV11-1,TGTGCCAGCACTAGCGGGAGATCTGATACGCAGTATTTT,CASTSGRSDTQYF
TRBJ2-7,.,TRBD2,TRBV19,TGTGCCAGTAGTTCATGGGGGACTAGCTCCTACGAGCAGTACTTC,CASSSWGTSSYEQYF
TRBJ1-1,.,TRBD1,TRBV9,TGTGCCAGCAGCCCCCACCGGGACAGAAGGAACACTGAAGCTTTCTTT,CASSPHRDRRNTEAFF
TRBJ2-1,.,.,TRBV5-1,TGCGCCAGCAGCTTGGGGATGTCTAGCGACTCCTACAATGAGCAGTTCTTC,CASSLGMSSDSYNEQFF
TRBJ2-3,.,.,TRBV5-6,TGTGCCAGCAGCGAAGATGCGGGGCGGGTCACAGATACGCAGTATTTT,CASSEDAGRVTDTQYF
TRBJ2-7,.,.,TRBV14,TGTGCCAGCAGCCAAGGCAGGGTAGTCTACGAGCAGTACTTC,CASSQGRVVYEQYF
TRBJ2-5,.,.,TRBV5-1,TGCGCCAGCAGCGGGAGTGTTGAAGGAGAGACCCAGTACTTC,CASSGSVEGETQYF
TRBJ2-7,.,TRBD2,TRBV7-2,TGTGCCAGCAGCCCGAGGACTAGTTATAGCTACGAGCAGTACTTC,CASSPRTSYSYEQYF
TRBJ2-1,.,TRBD2,TRBV2,TGTGCCAGCAGGAGGACTAGCGGAACCTACAATGAGCAGTTCTTC,CASRRTSGTYNEQFF
TRBJ1-3,.,TRBD1,TRBV4-1,TGCGCCAGCAGCCAAGAAACAACAGGGGGCTCTGGAAACACCATATATTTT,CASSQETTGGSGNTIYF
TRBJ1-1,.,TRBD1,TRBV27,TGTGCCAGCAGGTTGGGACAGCTGAACACTGAAGCTTTCTTT,CASRLGQLNTEAFF
TRBJ2-7,.,TRBD1,TRBV7-8,TGTGCCAGCAGCTCTAACAGGGGGCACTACGAGCAGTACTTC,CASSSNRGHYEQYF
TRBJ2-1,.,.,TRBV1,TGCACCAGCAGCCAAGAACCCCCGGGACTAGCGGATAAGGAGGAGCAGTTCTTC,CTSSQEPPGLADKEEQFF
TRBJ2-7,.,TRBD1,TRBV27,TGTGCCAGCAGTTTCGGTTTGATCACAGGGGGCCACGAGCAGTACTTC,CASSFGLITGGHEQYF
TRBJ2-1,.,TRBD2,TRBV9,TGTGCCAGCAGCGTCTGGCTAGCGGCCTACGATGAGCAGTTCTTC,CASSVWLAAYDEQFF
TRBJ1-1,.,.,TRBV30,TGTGCCTGGACCTGGGCGGGGAGCTTGAACACTGAAGCTTTCTTT,CAWTWAGSLNTEAFF
TRBJ1-1,few,.,TRBV5-1,TGCGCCAGCAGCTGGTCGGGGGGGAACACTGAAGCTTTCTTT,CASSWSGGNTEAFF
TRBJ2-1,once,.,TRBV5-1,TGCGCCAGCAGCTTGGGGGACTCCAACAATGAGCAGTTCTTC,CASSLGDSNNEQFF
TRBJ2-1,.,TRBD2,TRBV27,TGTGCCAGCACGCATGGGCGGGAGACGGTCAATGAGCAGTTCTTC,CASTHGRETVNEQFF
TRBJ2-5,.,TRBD2,TRBV7-6,TGTGCCAGCAGCTTAGCTAGCGGGGCCACCCAAGAGACCCAGTACTTC,CASSLASGATQETQYF
TRBJ2-7,.,TRBD2,TRBV5-4,TGTGCCAGCAGCTCGACTAGCGGGACAAACGAGCAGTACTTC,CASSSTSGTNEQYF
TRBJ2-3,.,TRBD2,TRBV28,TGTGCCAGCAGTGCAACTAGCGCTGGGGGGGATACGCAGTATTTT,CASSATSAGGDTQYF
TRBJ2-7,.,.,TRBV27,TGTGCCAGCAGTTTGGGGGACAACTCCTACGAGCAGTACTTC,CASSLGDNSYEQYF
TRBJ1-1,few,TRBD1,TRBV4-2,TGTGCCAGCAGCCAAGCCGACAGGGTAGGGAACACTGAAGCTTTCTTT,CASSQADRVGNTEAFF
TRBJ2-7,.,TRBD2,TRBV28,TGTGCCAGCAGTTCCCCACCCCGCGGGAGTCTCTACGAGCAGTACTTC,CASSSPPRGSLYEQYF
TRBJ1-3,.,.,TRBV10-3,TGTGCCATCAGTGAGTCGCGGGACTCTGGAAACACCATATATTTT,CAISESRDSGNTIYF
TRBJ2-7,.,.,TRBV2,TGTGCCAGCAGAAAGGACGGAGGAGTGAGTGAGCAGTACTTC,CASRKDGGVSEQYF
TRBJ1-6,.,.,TRBV4-2,TGTGCCAGCAGCCAATCAGGATGGAATTCACCCCTCCACTTT,CASSQSGWNSPLHF
TRBJ1-1,few,TRBD1,TRBV30,TGTGCCTGGAGTGTTGAGACAGGGCGGGACACTGAAGCTTTCTTT,CAWSVETGRDTEAFF